The rows below give T cell receptor beta chains drawn from one sample of a study of identical twins. TCRdb re-analysed the 5' RACE reads in MiXCR, keeping a single row per CDR3 protein. The sample gives around 1.7 million distinct CDR3 sequences, under 35% of which show up once; roughly 0.3% is in the top ten. Specimen: cord blood. These receptors were collected from a newborn girl in good health. Both conserved end residues are trimmed from each CDR3. A row's size may be missing; if present it is once, few, many or a size class.

v_call,clone_size,j_call,cdr3_aa
TRBV20-1,.,TRBJ2-5,SATPTSGSETQY
TRBV28,.,TRBJ2-1,ASSLERNSYNEQF
TRBV13,few,TRBJ2-1,ASSLGRTITEQF
TRBV5-1,.,TRBJ2-1,ASSWGPAGYNEQF
TRBV29-1,few,TRBJ1-5,SVNGDRAQNQPQH
TRBV11-2,.,TRBJ2-7,ASSLAGRRDSAYEQY
TRBV20-1,few,TRBJ1-1,SARAALNTEAF
TRBV13,many,TRBJ2-3,ASSLGHLPDTQY
TRBV27,few,TRBJ1-2,ASSLRLVGWEGYT
TRBV4-2,many,TRBJ1-6,ASSQGYSPLH
TRBV7-2,.,TRBJ2-2,ASSLTVTNTGELF
TRBV28,.,TRBJ2-3,ASSSKAYRGKTDTQY
TRBV14,.,TRBJ2-1,ASSQDGAGADYYEQF
TRBV21-1,few,TRBJ1-2,ASSPPLTGGIYGYT
TRBV20-1,.,.,SARIPSEGYEQY
TRBV9,few,TRBJ2-3,ASSVALAGGPDTQY
TRBV5-1,.,TRBJ2-1,ASSLAVRGPYNEQF
TRBV7-9,.,TRBJ2-7,ASSLEGAGEQY
TRBV10-3,few,TRBJ2-2,AIRGTLKTGELF
TRBV4-3,.,TRBJ2-1,ASSQDGGTYNEQF
TRBV29-1,many,TRBJ2-7,SVGPTDRLPYEQY
TRBV20-1,.,TRBJ1-6,SARDRGISSYNSPLH
TRBV7-2,few,TRBJ2-4,ASSKGYDYLAKNIQY
TRBV29-1,many,TRBJ2-7,SVAGDYEQY
TRBV11-2,.,TRBJ2-1,ASSLDAGGEQF
TRBV24-1,.,TRBJ1-1,ATSDWGNTEAF
TRBV9,.,TRBJ2-7,ASSVAPTGESYEQY
TRBV4-1,few,TRBJ2-1,ASSQEDSEAQF
TRBV9,few,TRBJ2-4,ASSPPGPSSGLAKNIQY
TRBV29-1,.,TRBJ2-1,SVYTSGRRNEQF
TRBV12-3/TRBV12-4,many,TRBJ2-1,ASSLLRGNEQF
TRBV24-1,.,TRBJ1-2,ATSSPSRTGMTNYGYT
TRBV24-1,.,TRBJ2-3,ATSASPGQGPDTQY
TRBV3-1,once,TRBJ2-5,ASSQGHRNEQY
TRBV20-1,.,TRBJ2-3,SAREGQGTDTQY
TRBV7-9,few,TRBJ2-7,ASSSRDRETYEQY
TRBV10-3,.,TRBJ1-1,ATSVSEGNTEAF
TRBV12-3/TRBV12-4,.,TRBJ2-2,ASTSAGQNTGELF
TRBV21-1,few,TRBJ1-5,ASSKESRQGNQPQH
TRBV27,.,TRBJ2-3,ASSLWAGEYTDTQY
TRBV20-1,.,TRBJ2-5,SARVLAGDQETQY
TRBV7-2,once,TRBJ1-4,ASSLEPWDATNEKLF
TRBV29-1,.,TRBJ2-1,SVVWGPDKQF
TRBV10-3,.,TRBJ1-2,AISARDRNNGYT
TRBV20-1,few,TRBJ1-2,SARVLVQGFYGYT
TRBV4-1,.,.,ASSHHRTSGSYNEQY
TRBV20-1,.,TRBJ2-1,SARIGGPNNEQF
TRBV27,many,TRBJ1-2,ASSLLTGNYGYT
TRBV7-9,.,TRBJ2-2,ASSLMTKAGTGELF
TRBV10-3,.,TRBJ1-1,ATCGTGITEAF
TRBV28,few,TRBJ1-4,ASSPRRGKATNEKLF
TRBV2,few,TRBJ2-1,ASLLAGALNEQF
TRBV25-1,.,TRBJ2-5,ASSESGTGYQETQY
TRBV4-1,.,TRBJ2-1,ASSQFPSGGAEEQF
TRBV28,.,TRBJ1-1,ATRGQLNTEAF
TRBV2,few,TRBJ2-7,ASSSPLKPGTNYEQY
TRBV27,.,TRBJ2-3,ASSWTGLAGADTQY
TRBV3-1,once,TRBJ2-5,ASSPEAGSETQY
TRBV6-1,.,TRBJ2-7,ASRGWESPNEQY
TRBV18,few,TRBJ1-2,ASSPLEGPYGYT